This T cell receptor (beta chain) originates from a study of blood T cell repertoires in COVID-19. Turning to the study itself: Sites across the United States, Italy and Spain contributed samples from acute and convalescent COVID-19. T cells, B-cell-depleted T cells, or PBMCs provided the cDNA or gDNA that served as material.

Methods used by the authors: Estimation of nucleated cell counts relied on the amplification of reference gene primers. Method: immunoSEQ multiplex PCR; TCRdb's copy keeps in-frame clones and lacks some. The DNA gave D and trimming, while V, J and clone size come from that table. The data show over 25,000 clones, approximately 82% seen once. V lost 5 bases, J lost 0 bases, and 3 bases stayed unmatched. CDR3 length: 15 amino acids. Germline values: CDR1 PRHDT, CDR2 FYEKMQ (reference sequence). The TCR was taken from a human donor in a cohort sampled during active COVID-19. The sequenced material came from peripheral blood. This chain connects TRBV13 to TRBJ1-1; TRBD1 matches at 10 bases. The CDR3 reads CASSIGQGVNTEAFF. The CDR3 coding sequence is TGTGCCAGCAGCATTGGACAGGGGGTGAACACTGAAGCTTTCTTT.